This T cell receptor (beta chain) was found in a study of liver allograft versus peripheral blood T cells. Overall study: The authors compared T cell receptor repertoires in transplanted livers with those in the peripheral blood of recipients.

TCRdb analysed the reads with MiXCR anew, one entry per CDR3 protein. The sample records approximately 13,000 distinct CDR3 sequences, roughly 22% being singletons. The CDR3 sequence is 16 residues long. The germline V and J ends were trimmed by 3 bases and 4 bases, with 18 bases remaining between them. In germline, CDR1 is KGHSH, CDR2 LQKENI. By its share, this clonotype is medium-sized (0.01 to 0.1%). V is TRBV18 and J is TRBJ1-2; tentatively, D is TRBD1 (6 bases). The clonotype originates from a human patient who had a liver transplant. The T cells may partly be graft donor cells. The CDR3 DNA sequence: TGTGCCAGCTCACCTTCGACAGGTTTGGGCCTCTATGGCTACACCTTC. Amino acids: CASSPSTGLGLYGYTF.